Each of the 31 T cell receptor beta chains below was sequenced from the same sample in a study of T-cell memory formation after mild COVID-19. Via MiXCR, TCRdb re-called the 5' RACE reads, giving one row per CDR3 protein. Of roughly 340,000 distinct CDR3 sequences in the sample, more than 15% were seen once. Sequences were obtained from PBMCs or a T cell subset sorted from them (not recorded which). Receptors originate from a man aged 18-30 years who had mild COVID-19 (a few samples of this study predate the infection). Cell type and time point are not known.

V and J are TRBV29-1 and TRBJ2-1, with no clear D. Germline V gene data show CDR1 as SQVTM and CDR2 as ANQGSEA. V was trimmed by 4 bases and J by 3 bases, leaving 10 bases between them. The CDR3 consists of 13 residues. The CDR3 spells CSVGGADYNEQFF. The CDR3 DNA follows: TGCAGCGTTGGAGGAGCAGACTACAATGAGCAGTTCTTC.

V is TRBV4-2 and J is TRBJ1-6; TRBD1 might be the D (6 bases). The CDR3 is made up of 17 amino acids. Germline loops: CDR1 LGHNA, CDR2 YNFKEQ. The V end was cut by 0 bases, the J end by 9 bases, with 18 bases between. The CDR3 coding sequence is TGTGCCAGCAGCCAAGAGGCGCGTGGGCGAGGGGGTTCACCCCTCCACTTT. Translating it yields CASSQEARGRGGSPLHF.

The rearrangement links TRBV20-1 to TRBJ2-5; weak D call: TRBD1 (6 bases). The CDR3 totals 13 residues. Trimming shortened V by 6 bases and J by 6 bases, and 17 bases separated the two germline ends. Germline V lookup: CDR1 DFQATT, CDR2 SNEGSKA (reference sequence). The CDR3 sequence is CSAFRDMGKTQYF. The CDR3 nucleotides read TGCAGTGCCTTTCGGGACATGGGGAAGACCCAGTACTTC.

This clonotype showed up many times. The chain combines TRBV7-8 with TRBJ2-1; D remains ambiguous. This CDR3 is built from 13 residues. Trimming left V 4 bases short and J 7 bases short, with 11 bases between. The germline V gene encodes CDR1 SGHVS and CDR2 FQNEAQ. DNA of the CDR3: TGTGCCAGCAGCTGGAAAGTCTTGAATGAGCAGTTCTTC. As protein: CASSWKVLNEQFF. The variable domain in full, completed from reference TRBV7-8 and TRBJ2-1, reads GAGVSQSPRYKVAKRGQDVALRCDPISGHVSLFWYQQALGQGPEFLTYFQNEAQLDKSGLPSDRFFAERPEGSVSTLKIQRTQQEDSAVYLCASSWKVLNEQFFGPGTRLTVL.

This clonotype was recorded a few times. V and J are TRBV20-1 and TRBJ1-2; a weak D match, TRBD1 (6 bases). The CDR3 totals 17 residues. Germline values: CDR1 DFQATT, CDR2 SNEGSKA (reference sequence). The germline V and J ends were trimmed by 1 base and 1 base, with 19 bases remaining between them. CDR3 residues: CSARVVWTVPFNYGYTF. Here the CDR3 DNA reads TGCAGTGCTAGAGTAGTGTGGACAGTACCATTTAACTATGGCTACACCTTC.

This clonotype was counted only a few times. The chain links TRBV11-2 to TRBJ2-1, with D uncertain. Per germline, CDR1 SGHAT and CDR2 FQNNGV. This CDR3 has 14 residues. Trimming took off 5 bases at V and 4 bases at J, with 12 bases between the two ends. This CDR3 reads CASSLSRAYNEQFF. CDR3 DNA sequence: TGTGCCAGCAGCCTCTCAAGGGCGTACAATGAGCAGTTCTTC.

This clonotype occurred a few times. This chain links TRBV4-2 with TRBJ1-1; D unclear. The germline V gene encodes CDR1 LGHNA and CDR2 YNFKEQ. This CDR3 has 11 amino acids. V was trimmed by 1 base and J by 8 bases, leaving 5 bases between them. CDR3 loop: CASSQGNEAFF. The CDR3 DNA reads TGTGCCAGCAGCCAAGGGAACGAAGCTTTCTTT.

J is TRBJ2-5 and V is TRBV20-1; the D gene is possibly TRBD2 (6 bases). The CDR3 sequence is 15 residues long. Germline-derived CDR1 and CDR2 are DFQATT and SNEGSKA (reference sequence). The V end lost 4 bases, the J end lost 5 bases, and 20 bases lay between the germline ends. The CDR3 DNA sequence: TGCAGTGCTAACCCCCCGATACGGGGGATGGAGACCCAGTACTTC. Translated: CSANPPIRGMETQYF.

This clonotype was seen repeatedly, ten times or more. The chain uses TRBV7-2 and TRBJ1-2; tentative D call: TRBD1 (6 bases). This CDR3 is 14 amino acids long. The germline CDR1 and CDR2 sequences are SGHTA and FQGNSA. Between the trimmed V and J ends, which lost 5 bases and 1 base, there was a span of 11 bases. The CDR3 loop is CASSLGGSNYGYTF. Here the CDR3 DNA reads TGTGCCAGCAGCCTGGGGGGCAGTAACTATGGCTACACCTTC.

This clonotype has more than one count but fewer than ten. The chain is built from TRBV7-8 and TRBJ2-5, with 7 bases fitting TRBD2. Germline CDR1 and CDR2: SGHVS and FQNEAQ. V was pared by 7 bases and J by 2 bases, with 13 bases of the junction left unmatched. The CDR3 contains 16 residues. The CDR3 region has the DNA TGTGCCAGCAATGCCGGTGCGGCGGGGGTACAAGAGACCCAGTACTTC. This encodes CASNAGAAGVQETQYF.

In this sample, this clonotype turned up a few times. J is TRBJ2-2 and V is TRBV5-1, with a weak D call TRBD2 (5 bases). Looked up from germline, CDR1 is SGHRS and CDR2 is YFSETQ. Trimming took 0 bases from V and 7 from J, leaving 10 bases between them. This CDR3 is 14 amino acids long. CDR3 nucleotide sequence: TGCGCCAGCAGCTTGGGCCGGGATGGCGGGGAGCTGTTTTTT. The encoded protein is CASSLGRDGGELFF.

The DNA of the CDR3 is TGTGCCAGCAGACTCACCGGGACGGTGAATTCACCCCTCCACTTT. Translated: CASRLTGTVNSPLHF. The genes are TRBV7-9 and TRBJ1-6; TRBD1 might be the D (5 bases). CDR1 and CDR2 from the germline V gene are SEHNR and FQNEAQ (reference sequence). This CDR3 comprises 15 residues. The V end lost 6 bases, the J end lost 7 bases, and 16 bases lay between the germline ends.

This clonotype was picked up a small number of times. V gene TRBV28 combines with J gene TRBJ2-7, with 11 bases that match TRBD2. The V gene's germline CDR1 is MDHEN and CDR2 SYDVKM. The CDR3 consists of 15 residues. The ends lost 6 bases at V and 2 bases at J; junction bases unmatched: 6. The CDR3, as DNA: TGTGCCAGCAGCCCTACTAGCGGGGGCCCCTACGAGCAGTACGTC. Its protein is CASSPTSGGPYEQYV.

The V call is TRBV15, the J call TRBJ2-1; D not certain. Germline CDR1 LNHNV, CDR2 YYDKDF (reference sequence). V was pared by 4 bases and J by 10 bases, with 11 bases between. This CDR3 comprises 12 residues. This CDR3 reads CATSTDFAEQFF. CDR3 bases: TGTGCCACCAGCACCGACTTCGCAGAGCAGTTCTTC.

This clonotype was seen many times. The DNA for the CDR3 is TGCAGTGCTCCCCCTGCGGGGGGTTGGAATGAGCAGTTCTTC. Translation: CSAPPAGGWNEQFF. V is TRBV20-1 and J is TRBJ2-1; 8 bases are a match to TRBD2. From germline, CDR1 is DFQATT and CDR2 SNEGSKA (reference sequence). The CDR3 is 14 residues long. V was clipped by 5 bases and J by 7 bases; unmatched bases: 10.

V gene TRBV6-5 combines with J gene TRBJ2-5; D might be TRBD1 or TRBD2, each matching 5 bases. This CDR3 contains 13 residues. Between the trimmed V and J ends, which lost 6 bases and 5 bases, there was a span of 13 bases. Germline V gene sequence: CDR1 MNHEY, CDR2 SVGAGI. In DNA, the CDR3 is TGTGCCAGCAGGACGACCGGGACGGAGACCCAGTACTTC. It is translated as CASRTTGTETQYF.

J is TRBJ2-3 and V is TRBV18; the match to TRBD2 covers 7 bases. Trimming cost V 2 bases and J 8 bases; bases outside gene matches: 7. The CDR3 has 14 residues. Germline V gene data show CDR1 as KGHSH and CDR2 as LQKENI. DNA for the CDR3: TGTGCCAGCTCACCAGAAGGCGGGGGAGTTACGCAGTATTTT. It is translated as CASSPEGGGVTQYF.

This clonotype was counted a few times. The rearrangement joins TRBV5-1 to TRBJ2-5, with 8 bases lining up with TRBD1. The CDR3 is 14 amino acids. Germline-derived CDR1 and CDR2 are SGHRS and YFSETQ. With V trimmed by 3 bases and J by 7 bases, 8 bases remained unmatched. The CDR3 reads CASSYMDREVTQYF. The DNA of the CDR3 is TGCGCCAGCAGCTACATGGACAGGGAGGTGACCCAGTACTTC.

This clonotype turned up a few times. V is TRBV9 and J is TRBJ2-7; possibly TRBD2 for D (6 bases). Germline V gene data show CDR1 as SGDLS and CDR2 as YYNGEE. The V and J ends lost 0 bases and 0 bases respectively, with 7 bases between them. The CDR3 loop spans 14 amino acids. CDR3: CASSVADYSYEQYF. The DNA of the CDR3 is TGTGCCAGCAGCGTAGCGGACTACTCCTACGAGCAGTACTTC.

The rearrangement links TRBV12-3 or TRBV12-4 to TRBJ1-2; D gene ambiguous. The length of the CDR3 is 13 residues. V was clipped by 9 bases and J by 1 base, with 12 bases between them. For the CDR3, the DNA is TGTGCCAGTGAGTCCGGTAGTAACTATGGCTACACCTTC. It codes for CASESGSNYGYTF.

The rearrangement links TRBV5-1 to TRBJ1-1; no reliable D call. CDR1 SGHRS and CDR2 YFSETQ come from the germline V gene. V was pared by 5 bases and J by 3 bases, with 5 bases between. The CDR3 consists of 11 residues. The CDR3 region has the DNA TGCGCCAGCAGTGAGGACACTGAAGCTTTCTTT. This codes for CASSEDTEAFF.

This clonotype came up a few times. CDR3 bases: TGTGCCAGCAGCTTGAGATTCGGTGAAAAACTGTTTTTT. Translating gives CASSLRFGEKLFF. The chain uses TRBV7-2 and TRBJ1-4; D is uncertain. Trimming cost V 3 bases and J 7 bases, with 9 bases left between them. Germline lookup yields CDR1 SGHTA and CDR2 FQGNSA. There are 13 residues in the CDR3. Using reference TRBV7-2 and TRBJ1-4 for the parts outside the CDR3, the full variable domain is GAGVSQSPSNKVTEKGKDVELRCDPISGHTALYWYRQSLGQGLEFLIYFQGNSAPDKSGLPSDRFSAERTGGSVSTLTIQRTQQEDSAVYLCASSLRFGEKLFFGSGTQLSVL.

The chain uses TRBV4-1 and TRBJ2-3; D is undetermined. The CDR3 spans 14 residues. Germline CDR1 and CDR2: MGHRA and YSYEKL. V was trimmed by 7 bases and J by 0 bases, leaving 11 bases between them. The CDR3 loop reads CASTPSPSTDTQYF. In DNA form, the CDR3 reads TGCGCCAGCACCCCAAGTCCTAGCACAGATACGCAGTATTTT.

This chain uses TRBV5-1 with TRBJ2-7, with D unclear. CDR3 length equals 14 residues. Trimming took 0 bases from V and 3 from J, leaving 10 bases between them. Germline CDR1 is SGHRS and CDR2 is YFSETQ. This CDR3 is CASSLARTDYEQYF. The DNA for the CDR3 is TGCGCCAGCAGCTTGGCACGGACGGACTACGAGCAGTACTTC.

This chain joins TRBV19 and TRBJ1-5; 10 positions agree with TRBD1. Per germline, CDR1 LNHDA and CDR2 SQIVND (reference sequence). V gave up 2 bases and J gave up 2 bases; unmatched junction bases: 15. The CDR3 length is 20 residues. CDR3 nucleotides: TGTGCCAGTAGTATACCCGGTGACCGGGACAGGGGAATAGGCAATCAGCCCCAGCATTTT. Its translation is CASSIPGDRDRGIGNQPQHF.

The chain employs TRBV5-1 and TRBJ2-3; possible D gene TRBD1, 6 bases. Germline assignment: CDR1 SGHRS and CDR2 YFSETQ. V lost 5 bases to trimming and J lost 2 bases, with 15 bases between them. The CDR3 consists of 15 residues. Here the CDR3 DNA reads TGCGCCAGCAGGATCAGGGGAATTCTCACAGATACGCAGTATTTT. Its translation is CASRIRGILTDTQYF.

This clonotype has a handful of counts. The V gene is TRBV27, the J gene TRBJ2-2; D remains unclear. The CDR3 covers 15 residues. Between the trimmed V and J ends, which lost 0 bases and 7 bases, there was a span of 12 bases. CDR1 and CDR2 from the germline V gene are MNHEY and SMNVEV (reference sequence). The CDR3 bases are TGTGCCAGCAGTTTATCTTGGGGTTCAAGCGGGGAGCTGTTTTTT. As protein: CASSLSWGSSGELFF.

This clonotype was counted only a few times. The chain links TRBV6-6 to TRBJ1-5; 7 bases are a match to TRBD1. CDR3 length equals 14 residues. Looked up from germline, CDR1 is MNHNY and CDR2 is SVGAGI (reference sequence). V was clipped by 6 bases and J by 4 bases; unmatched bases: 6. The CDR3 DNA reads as TGTGCCAGCAGGCAGACAGGGATTAATCAGCCCCAGCATTTT. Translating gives CASRQTGINQPQHF.

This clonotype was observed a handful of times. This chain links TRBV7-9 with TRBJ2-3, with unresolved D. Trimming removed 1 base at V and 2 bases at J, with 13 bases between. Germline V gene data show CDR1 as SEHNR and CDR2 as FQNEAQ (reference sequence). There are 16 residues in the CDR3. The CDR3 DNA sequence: TGTGCCAGCAGCTTAGAAAAGGTTCCCATCACAGATACGCAGTATTTT. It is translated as CASSLEKVPITDTQYF.

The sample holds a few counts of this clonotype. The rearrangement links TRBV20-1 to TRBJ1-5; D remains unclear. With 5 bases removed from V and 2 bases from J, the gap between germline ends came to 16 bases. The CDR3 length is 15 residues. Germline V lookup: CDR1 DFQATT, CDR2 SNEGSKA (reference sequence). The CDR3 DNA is TGCAGTGCTCTAGCCCCGGGCGTAGGCAATCAGCCCCAGCATTTT. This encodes CSALAPGVGNQPQHF.

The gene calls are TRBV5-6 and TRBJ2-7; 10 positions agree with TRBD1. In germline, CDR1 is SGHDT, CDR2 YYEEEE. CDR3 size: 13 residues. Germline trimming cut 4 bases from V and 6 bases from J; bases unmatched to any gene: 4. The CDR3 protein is CASSPGTGVEQYV. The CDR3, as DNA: TGTGCCAGCAGCCCGGGGACAGGGGTCGAGCAGTACGTC.